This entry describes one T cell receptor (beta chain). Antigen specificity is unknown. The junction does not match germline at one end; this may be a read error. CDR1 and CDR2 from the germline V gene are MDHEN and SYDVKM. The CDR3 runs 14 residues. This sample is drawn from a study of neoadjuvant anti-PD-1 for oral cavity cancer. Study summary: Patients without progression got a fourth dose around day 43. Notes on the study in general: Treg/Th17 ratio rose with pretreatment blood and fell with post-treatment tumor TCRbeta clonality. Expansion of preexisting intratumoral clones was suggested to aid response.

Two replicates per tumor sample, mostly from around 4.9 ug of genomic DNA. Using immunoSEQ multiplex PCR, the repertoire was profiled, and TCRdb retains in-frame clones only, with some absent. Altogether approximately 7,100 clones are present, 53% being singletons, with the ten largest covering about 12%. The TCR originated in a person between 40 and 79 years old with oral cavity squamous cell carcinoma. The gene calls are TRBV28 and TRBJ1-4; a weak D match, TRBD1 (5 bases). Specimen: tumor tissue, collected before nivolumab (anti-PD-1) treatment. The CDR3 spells CATHWGRTTEKLFF. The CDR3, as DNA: TGTGCCACCCACTGGGGCAGGACTACTGAAAAACTGTTTTTT.